This T cell receptor beta chain is from a study of blood T cell repertoires in COVID-19. Participants' reported clinical history set cohort assignment. TCRdb's copy holds only in-frame clones and misses some; the assay was immunoSEQ multiplex PCR. This table has hundreds of thousands of clones, about 83% appearing once. The CDR3 runs 14 residues. CDR1 SGHRS and CDR2 YFSETQ come from the germline V gene. Trimming pared 1 base from V and 3 bases from J, leaving 11 bases between. What was sequenced was PBMCs or T cells enriched from blood (not recorded which). The receptor was derived from a woman aged 50 to 60 who had recovered from COVID-19. The chain uses TRBV5-1 and TRBJ2-7; maybe TRBD2 (5 bases). The CDR3, as DNA: TGCGCCAGCAGCTTGTTGGAAGGGAGCTACGAGCAGTACTTC. Its protein product is CASSLLEGSYEQYF.